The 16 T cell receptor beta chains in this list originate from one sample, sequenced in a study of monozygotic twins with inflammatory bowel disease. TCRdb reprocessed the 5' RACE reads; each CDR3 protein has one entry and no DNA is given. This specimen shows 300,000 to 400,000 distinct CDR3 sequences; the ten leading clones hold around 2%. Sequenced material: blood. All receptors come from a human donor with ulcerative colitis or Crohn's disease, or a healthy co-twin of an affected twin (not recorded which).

The CDR3 reads CASSFKAIDGELFF. The chain has TRBV5-1 and TRBJ2-2. CDR3 length: 14 residues. Germline V gives CDR1 SGHRS, CDR2 YFSETQ.

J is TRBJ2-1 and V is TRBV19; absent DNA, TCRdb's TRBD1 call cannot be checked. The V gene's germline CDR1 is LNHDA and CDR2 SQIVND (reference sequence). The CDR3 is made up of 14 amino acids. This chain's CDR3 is CASSSLPGRNEQFF.

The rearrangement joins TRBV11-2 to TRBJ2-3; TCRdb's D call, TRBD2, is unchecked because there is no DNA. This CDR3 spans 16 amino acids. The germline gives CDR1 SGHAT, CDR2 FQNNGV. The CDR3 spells CASSSGSGSKADTQYF.

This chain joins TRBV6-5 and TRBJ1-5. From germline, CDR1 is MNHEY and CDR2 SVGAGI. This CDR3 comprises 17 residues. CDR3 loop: CASSYPLQGRSNQPQHF.

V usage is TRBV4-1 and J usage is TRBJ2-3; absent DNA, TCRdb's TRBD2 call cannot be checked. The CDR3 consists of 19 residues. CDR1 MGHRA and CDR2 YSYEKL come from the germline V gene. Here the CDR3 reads CASSPLAGGPSAGADTQYF.

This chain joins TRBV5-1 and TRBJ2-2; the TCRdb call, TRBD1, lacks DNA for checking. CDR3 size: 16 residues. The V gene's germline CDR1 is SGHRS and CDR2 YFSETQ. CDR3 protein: CASSSTGTSNTGELFF.

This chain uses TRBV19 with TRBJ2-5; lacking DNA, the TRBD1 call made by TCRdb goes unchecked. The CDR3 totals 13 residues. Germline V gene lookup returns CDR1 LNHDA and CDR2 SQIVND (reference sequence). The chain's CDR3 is CASSQQGRETQYF.

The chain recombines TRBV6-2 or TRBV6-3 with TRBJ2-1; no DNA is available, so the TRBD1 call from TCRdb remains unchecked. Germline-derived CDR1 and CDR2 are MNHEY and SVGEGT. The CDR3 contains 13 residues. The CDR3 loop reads CASSRPLNGEQFF.

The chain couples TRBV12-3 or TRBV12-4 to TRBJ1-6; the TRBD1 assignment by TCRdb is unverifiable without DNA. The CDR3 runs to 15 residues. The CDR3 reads CASSFGGDSNSPLHF.

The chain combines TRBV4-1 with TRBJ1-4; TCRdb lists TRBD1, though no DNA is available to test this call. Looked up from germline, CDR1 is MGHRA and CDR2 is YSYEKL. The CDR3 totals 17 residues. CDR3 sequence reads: CASSPYEPGQGSEKLFF.

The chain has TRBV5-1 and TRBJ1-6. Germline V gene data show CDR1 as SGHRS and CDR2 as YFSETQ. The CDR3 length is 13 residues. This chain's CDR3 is CASSSQDNSPLHF.

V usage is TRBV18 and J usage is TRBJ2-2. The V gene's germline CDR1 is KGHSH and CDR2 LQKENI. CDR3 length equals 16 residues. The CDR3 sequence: CASSPAGGSNTGELFF.

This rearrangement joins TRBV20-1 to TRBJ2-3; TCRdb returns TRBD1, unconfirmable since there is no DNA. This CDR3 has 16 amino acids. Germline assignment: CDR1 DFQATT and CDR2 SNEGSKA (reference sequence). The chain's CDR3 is CSARQHGTDRTDTQYF.

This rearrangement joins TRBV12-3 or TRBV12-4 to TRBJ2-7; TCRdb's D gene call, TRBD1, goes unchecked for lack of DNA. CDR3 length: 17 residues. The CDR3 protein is CASSPHRVQGSSYEQYF.

The CDR3 reads CASRSGTGNQPQHF. This chain uses TRBV6-1 with TRBJ1-5; TCRdb's D call of TRBD1 is untestable without DNA. The CDR3 runs to 14 residues. The germline CDR1 and CDR2 sequences are MNHNS and SASEGT.

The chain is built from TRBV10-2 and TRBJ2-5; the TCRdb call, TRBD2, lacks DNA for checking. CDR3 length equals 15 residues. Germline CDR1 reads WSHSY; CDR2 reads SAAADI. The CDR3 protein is CATAKGGTSAKTQYF.